This is a list of T cell receptor beta chains from one sample in a study of patients and donors after allogeneic stem cell transplantation. Using its own MiXCR run on the RT-PCR reads, TCRdb lists one record per CDR3 protein. This table has around 7,000 distinct CDR3 sequences, about an eighth appearing once. Sequenced material: blood, either unsorted or a sorted T cell fraction (not recorded which). These TCRs come from a human donor who was either an allogeneic HSCT recipient or a stem cell or donor lymphocyte infusion donor (not recorded which). It is not recorded whose cells these are; they may come from a transplant donor. The CDR3 runs from the conserved cysteine through the conserved F or W. D genes are given only for firm matches. Part of the rows lack a size; the others show once, few, many or a class for expanded clones.

j_call: TRBJ2-7; clone_size: .; v_call: TRBV3-1; d_call: .; cdr3_nt: TGTGCCAGCAGCCAACCCACCGGACCGGGCGACGAGCAGTACTTC; cdr3_aa: CASSQPTGPGDEQYF
j_call: TRBJ2-1; clone_size: many; v_call: TRBV9; d_call: TRBD2; cdr3_nt: TGTGCCAGCAGCCCCCTTTCGGGGGGAGGTAATGAGCAGTTCTTC; cdr3_aa: CASSPLSGGGNEQFF
j_call: TRBJ2-7; clone_size: .; v_call: TRBV5-6; d_call: TRBD2; cdr3_nt: TGTGCCAGCATCCTGGCGGGAGCTTCCTACGAGCAGTACTTC; cdr3_aa: CASILAGASYEQYF
j_call: TRBJ2-5; clone_size: .; v_call: TRBV9; d_call: TRBD2; cdr3_nt: TGTGCCAGCAGCGTAGCCAGCGGGAGGAAAGAGACCCAGTACTTC; cdr3_aa: CASSVASGRKETQYF
j_call: TRBJ2-2; clone_size: many; v_call: TRBV2; d_call: .; cdr3_nt: TGTGCCAGCATGGCAGAGGGGGCCGGGGAGCTGTTTTTT; cdr3_aa: CASMAEGAGELFF
j_call: TRBJ1-2; clone_size: .; v_call: TRBV9; d_call: .; cdr3_nt: TGTGCCAGCAGCGTCACAGGCAACTATGGCTACACCTTC; cdr3_aa: CASSVTGNYGYTF
j_call: TRBJ1-2; clone_size: medium-sized; v_call: TRBV4-1; d_call: .; cdr3_nt: TGCGCCAGCAGCCAACAGGGGAGGAGCTATGGCTACACCTTC; cdr3_aa: CASSQQGRSYGYTF
j_call: TRBJ2-6; clone_size: few; v_call: TRBV20-1; d_call: TRBD1; cdr3_nt: TGCAGTGCTAGAGAGGGGAAAATGGACAGGTCCGGGGCCAACGTCCTGACTTTC; cdr3_aa: CSAREGKMDRSGANVLTF
j_call: TRBJ1-5; clone_size: many; v_call: TRBV7-9; d_call: .; cdr3_nt: TGTGCCAGCAGGGCTCTTGGCAATCAGCCCCAGCATTTT; cdr3_aa: CASRALGNQPQHF
j_call: TRBJ1-1; clone_size: .; v_call: TRBV10-3; d_call: TRBD1; cdr3_nt: TGTGCCATCAGTGAACCTGAGACAGGGTACCCTGAAGCTTTCTTT; cdr3_aa: CAISEPETGYPEAFF
j_call: TRBJ2-3; clone_size: few; v_call: TRBV3-1; d_call: TRBD2; cdr3_nt: TGTGCCAGCAGCCAAGATTGGGCTAGCGGTACGCAGTATTTT; cdr3_aa: CASSQDWASGTQYF
j_call: TRBJ2-5; clone_size: medium-sized; v_call: TRBV5-6; d_call: TRBD1; cdr3_nt: TGTGCCAGCATTAAGACAGGGCTTATCCGCGAAGAGACCCAGTACTTC; cdr3_aa: CASIKTGLIREETQYF
j_call: TRBJ2-6; clone_size: many; v_call: TRBV18; d_call: .; cdr3_nt: TGTGCCAGCTCACTATTGAGCTCTGGGGCCAACGTCCTGACTTTC; cdr3_aa: CASSLLSSGANVLTF
j_call: TRBJ2-5; clone_size: .; v_call: TRBV4-3; d_call: TRBD2; cdr3_nt: TGCGCCAGCAGCCAAGCAATTTTGGGTAGCGGGGGGGATGGGGAGACCCAGTACTTC; cdr3_aa: CASSQAILGSGGDGETQYF
j_call: TRBJ1-2; clone_size: .; v_call: TRBV11-2; d_call: .; cdr3_nt: TGTGCCAGCAGCTTAGGTAGGAGCTATGGCTACACCTTC; cdr3_aa: CASSLGRSYGYTF
j_call: TRBJ1-3; clone_size: many; v_call: TRBV20-1; d_call: .; cdr3_nt: TGCAGTGCTAGCCCCGGGGAATATGGAAACACCATATATTTT; cdr3_aa: CSASPGEYGNTIYF
j_call: TRBJ1-2; clone_size: few; v_call: TRBV10-3; d_call: TRBD1; cdr3_nt: TGTGCCATCAGTGGGACAGGGGACGATGGCTACACCTTC; cdr3_aa: CAISGTGDDGYTF
j_call: TRBJ2-2; clone_size: .; v_call: TRBV4-2; d_call: .; cdr3_nt: TGTGCCAGCAGCCAAGATCTGGAAGGGTTGGGGGAGCTGTTTTTT; cdr3_aa: CASSQDLEGLGELFF
j_call: TRBJ2-3; clone_size: .; v_call: TRBV7-9; d_call: .; cdr3_nt: TGTGCCAGCAGCTTGGGGGACGGCCGAAGCACAGATACGCAGTATTTT; cdr3_aa: CASSLGDGRSTDTQYF
j_call: TRBJ1-3; clone_size: few; v_call: TRBV7-6; d_call: .; cdr3_nt: TGTGCCAGCAGCCCCTGGACAGTCCACTCTGGAAACACCATATATTTT; cdr3_aa: CASSPWTVHSGNTIYF
j_call: TRBJ2-3; clone_size: .; v_call: TRBV6-4; d_call: TRBD2; cdr3_nt: TGTGCCAGCAGTTATACTAGCGGGGCCTCCACAGATACGCAGTATTTT; cdr3_aa: CASSYTSGASTDTQYF
j_call: TRBJ2-4; clone_size: .; v_call: TRBV7-2; d_call: .; cdr3_nt: TGTGCCAGCACCTGGGGCAGGAGGGACATTCAGTACTTC; cdr3_aa: CASTWGRRDIQYF
j_call: TRBJ2-7; clone_size: few; v_call: TRBV7-9; d_call: .; cdr3_nt: TGTGCCAGCAGCCCTAGGGGTAGCGAGCAGTACTTC; cdr3_aa: CASSPRGSEQYF
j_call: TRBJ2-1; clone_size: many; v_call: TRBV10-3; d_call: TRBD1; cdr3_nt: TGTGCCATCAGATCGGACAGGGACGATGAGCAGTTCTTC; cdr3_aa: CAIRSDRDDEQFF
j_call: TRBJ1-2; clone_size: many; v_call: TRBV27; d_call: TRBD1; cdr3_nt: TGTGCCAGCACCAGGACAGGGGGATTTTCTGGTGGCTACACCTTC; cdr3_aa: CASTRTGGFSGGYTF
j_call: TRBJ1-2; clone_size: many; v_call: TRBV4-3; d_call: .; cdr3_nt: TGCGCCAGCAGCCAAACAAACCTGGGGGGGAACTATGGCTACACCTTC; cdr3_aa: CASSQTNLGGNYGYTF
j_call: TRBJ2-7; clone_size: few; v_call: TRBV7-9; d_call: .; cdr3_nt: TGTGCCAGCAGCTTAAATCGCTACGAGCAGTACTTC; cdr3_aa: CASSLNRYEQYF
j_call: TRBJ2-1; clone_size: medium-sized; v_call: TRBV20-1; d_call: .; cdr3_nt: TGCAGTGCTCGAGGGACTCAGGGTCCTGAGCAGTTCTTC; cdr3_aa: CSARGTQGPEQFF
j_call: TRBJ2-1; clone_size: .; v_call: TRBV7-9; d_call: .; cdr3_nt: TGTGCCAGCAGCTTCCGGGACCAGGGGACCAATGAGCAGTTCTTC; cdr3_aa: CASSFRDQGTNEQFF
j_call: TRBJ1-5; clone_size: many; v_call: TRBV18; d_call: .; cdr3_nt: TGTGCCAGCTCACAAAACGTGGTACAGGGCTCGGGGCAGCCCCAGCATTTT; cdr3_aa: CASSQNVVQGSGQPQHF
j_call: TRBJ1-2; clone_size: medium-sized; v_call: TRBV5-1; d_call: .; cdr3_nt: TGCGCCAGCAGCTTAAGGCGCTACTATGGCTACACCTTC; cdr3_aa: CASSLRRYYGYTF
j_call: TRBJ2-5; clone_size: few; v_call: TRBV7-9; d_call: .; cdr3_nt: TGTGCCAGCAGCTTAGCCTCCGGCAGGGTGGAGACCCAGTACTTC; cdr3_aa: CASSLASGRVETQYF
j_call: TRBJ2-7; clone_size: many; v_call: TRBV4-3; d_call: .; cdr3_nt: TGCGCCAGCAGCCAAGTGATGTTAAGTAAGCAGTACTTC; cdr3_aa: CASSQVMLSKQYF
j_call: TRBJ2-3; clone_size: few; v_call: TRBV7-9; d_call: TRBD2; cdr3_nt: TGTGCCAGCAGCAGGCGGACTAGCGGTACAGATACGCAGTATTTT; cdr3_aa: CASSRRTSGTDTQYF
j_call: TRBJ2-3; clone_size: .; v_call: TRBV4-1; d_call: .; cdr3_nt: TGCGCCAGCAGCGAGACTGTTGACCCCACAGATACGCAGTATTTT; cdr3_aa: CASSETVDPTDTQYF
j_call: TRBJ1-5; clone_size: .; v_call: TRBV5-4; d_call: .; cdr3_nt: TGTGCCAGCAGCTCAGGGTACGATCAGCCCCAGCATTTT; cdr3_aa: CASSSGYDQPQHF
j_call: TRBJ2-3; clone_size: many; v_call: TRBV3-1; d_call: TRBD2; cdr3_nt: TGTGCCAGCAGCCAAGATGGGACTAGCGGGATAGTAGATACGCAGTATTTT; cdr3_aa: CASSQDGTSGIVDTQYF
j_call: TRBJ1-2; clone_size: many; v_call: TRBV6-2/TRBV6-3; d_call: TRBD1; cdr3_nt: TGTGCCAGCAGTTACTCCCGGGACAGCTATGGCTACACCTTC; cdr3_aa: CASSYSRDSYGYTF
j_call: TRBJ2-5; clone_size: few; v_call: TRBV6-2/TRBV6-3; d_call: TRBD1; cdr3_nt: TGTGCCAGCAGTTACTCGTTCGGACAGGGAGAGACCCAGTACTTC; cdr3_aa: CASSYSFGQGETQYF
j_call: TRBJ1-5; clone_size: few; v_call: TRBV27; d_call: TRBD1; cdr3_nt: TGTGCCAGCAGTCCGGGGACAGGGGACAATCAGCCCCAGCATTTT; cdr3_aa: CASSPGTGDNQPQHF
j_call: TRBJ2-2; clone_size: .; v_call: TRBV27; d_call: .; cdr3_nt: TGTGCCAGCAGTCCCTCGGACTTAGCGGAGACCGGGGAGCTGTTTTTT; cdr3_aa: CASSPSDLAETGELFF